Each of the 30 T cell receptor beta chains below was sequenced from the same sample in a study of cytomegalovirus exposure and HLA in healthy donors. Vbeta (60) and Jbeta (13) primers were used in the PCR. The data were produced by immunoSEQ multiplex PCR, yet TCRdb's version contains in-frame clones alone and is incomplete. Among approximately 100,000 clones listed, approximately 79% were seen once. The specimen was PBMCs. These receptors all come from a man aged 55-75 years in good health and CMV-seropositive.

The rearrangement uses TRBV9 and TRBJ1-4; 10 nucleotides line up with TRBD1. CDR3 length: 14 amino acids. Trimming took 3 bases from V and 7 from J; bases not matched to a gene: 3. Germline CDR1 reads SGDLS; CDR2 reads YYNGEE. CDR3 loop: CASSADRGREKLFF. The CDR3 DNA sequence: TGTGCCAGCAGCGCAGACAGGGGGCGTGAAAAACTGTTTTTT.

This chain connects TRBV4-2 to TRBJ2-7; 9 bases map to TRBD1. The CDR3 is 18 amino acids. Germline V CDR1 and CDR2: LGHNA, YNFKEQ. With V trimmed by 1 base and J by 1 base, 11 bases remained unmatched. As DNA, the CDR3 is TGTGCCAGCAGCCAAGGAGGATGGGACAGGGAGGGATCCTACGAGCAGTACTTC. It encodes CASSQGGWDREGSYEQYF.

The rearrangement links TRBV7-2 to TRBJ1-6, with D hard to call. The germline V and J ends were trimmed by 5 bases and 10 bases, with 9 bases remaining between them. CDR3 size: 12 residues. From germline, CDR1 is SGHTA and CDR2 FQGNSA. CDR3 sequence reads: CASSINGSPLHF. CDR3 DNA sequence: TGTGCCAGCAGCATAAATGGCTCACCCCTCCACTTT.

The chain employs TRBV6-6 and TRBJ2-5; possibly TRBD2 for D (6 bases). The J call may be incorrect, as the DNA end agrees better with TRBJ2-7. This CDR3 is built from 14 residues. Germline V gives CDR1 MNHNY, CDR2 SVGAGI (reference sequence). This chain's CDR3 is CASSQTSPAYEQYF. As DNA, the CDR3 is TGTGCCAGCAGTCAGACTAGTCCGGCCTACGAGCAGTACTTC.

The CDR3 sequence is CASSPASGGALEQYF. Written as DNA, the CDR3 is TGTGCCAGCAGTCCTGCTAGCGGGGGGGCCCTCGAGCAGTACTTC. The chain recombines TRBV6-5 with TRBJ2-7, with 12 nucleotides matching TRBD2. Losses at the gene ends were 5 bases for V and 6 bases for J; bases not matched to a gene: 8. CDR3 length: 15 amino acids. The germline CDR1 and CDR2 sequences are MNHEY and SVGAGI.

The gene calls are TRBV9 and TRBJ2-6, with a possible D match to TRBD1 (6 bases). The CDR3 runs 15 residues. Trimming pared 2 bases from V and 4 bases from J, leaving 10 bases between. The germline gives CDR1 SGDLS, CDR2 YYNGEE. CDR3 in DNA: TGTGCCAGCAGCGTGCAGGGGAGCGGGGCCAACGTCCTGACTTTC. It specifies CASSVQGSGANVLTF. The full variable domain, its missing parts supplied by reference TRBV9 and TRBJ2-6, is DSGVTQTPKHLITATGQRVTLRCSPRSGDLSVYWYQQSLDQGLQFLIQYYNGEERAKGNILERFSAQQFPDLHSELNLSSLELGDSALYFCASSVQGSGANVLTFGAGSRLTVL.

The chain recombines TRBV28 with TRBJ1-3; unclear D gene. The germline gives CDR1 MDHEN, CDR2 SYDVKM. CDR3 length equals 15 residues. Trimming took 8 bases from V and 2 from J, leaving 16 bases between them. CDR3 loop: CASLPADSPGNTIYF. CDR3 DNA: TGTGCCAGCCTCCCTGCGGACTCTCCTGGAAACACCATATATTTT.

V and J are TRBV11-2 and TRBJ1-2; TRBD1 aligns across 7 bases. The CDR3 extends over 15 amino acids. Germline trimming cut 0 bases from V and 5 bases from J; bases unmatched to any gene: 6. Germline CDR1 reads SGHAT; CDR2 reads FQNNGV. The CDR3 sequence: CASSLDPQGIYGYTF. CDR3 sequence (DNA): TGTGCCAGCAGCTTAGACCCACAGGGGATTTATGGCTACACCTTC.

This clone was observed once. CDR3 loop: CASSSGTGGGSPLHF. CDR3 DNA: TGTGCCAGCTCATCCGGGACAGGGGGTGGATCACCCCTCCACTTT. The chain carries TRBV18 and TRBJ1-6, with TRBD1 matching 11 bases. The V gene end was trimmed by 5 bases and the J gene end by 10 bases; junction bases not matched to a gene: 7. This CDR3 spans 15 amino acids. Germline V gene sequence: CDR1 KGHSH, CDR2 LQKENI.

J is TRBJ2-1 and V is TRBV7-2; a weak D match, TRBD2 (5 bases). There are 15 residues in the CDR3. Trimming removed 6 bases from V and 0 bases from J, with 12 bases in between. Germline-derived CDR1 and CDR2 are SGHTA and FQGNSA. The CDR3 here is CASRSPGSSYNEQFF. In DNA, the CDR3 is TGTGCCAGCAGGTCCCCGGGGAGCTCCTACAATGAGCAGTTCTTC.

The chain couples TRBV25-1 to TRBJ2-6, with D tentatively TRBD2 (6 bases). The CDR3 has 13 residues. Germline V gene lookup returns CDR1 MGHDK and CDR2 SYGVNS. V gave up 7 bases and J gave up 15 bases, with 19 bases separating them. This chain's CDR3 is CASIGGVGTDLTF. CDR3 in DNA: TGTGCCAGCATCGGAGGGGTGGGGACCGACCTGACTTTC.

This clone was detected only a few times. The chain employs TRBV10-2 and TRBJ2-7; 9 nucleotides line up with TRBD1. The length of the CDR3 is 14 residues. CDR1 and CDR2 from the germline V gene are WSHSY and SAAADI. V lost 8 bases, J lost 3 bases, and 8 bases stayed unmatched. The CDR3 loop is CASQEGQGVYEQYF. CDR3 bases: TGCGCCAGCCAGGAGGGACAGGGAGTCTACGAGCAGTACTTC.

This chain joins TRBV5-6 and TRBJ2-3; 11 positions match TRBD1. Germline V CDR1 and CDR2: SGHDT, YYEEEE. This CDR3 region has 16 residues. The junction had 8 bases not matched to a gene; V was cut back by 4 bases and J by 4 bases. CDR3 sequence reads: CASSLRTGGGADTQYF. As DNA, the CDR3 is TGTGCCAGCAGCCTGAGGACAGGGGGCGGCGCAGATACGCAGTATTTT.

The V call is TRBV6-5, the J call TRBJ1-1; a possible D gene is TRBD1 (5 bases). In germline, CDR1 is MNHEY, CDR2 SVGAGI. With 7 bases removed from V and 3 bases from J, the gap between germline ends came to 15 bases. The CDR3 spans 14 residues. DNA for the CDR3: TGTGCCAGCACCCAACAGGTGGCGGACACTGAAGCTTTCTTT. Its translation is CASTQQVADTEAFF.

This chain joins TRBV9 and TRBJ1-1; 11 bases match TRBD1. The CDR3 is 16 amino acids. V lost 7 bases, J lost 6 bases, and 14 bases stayed unmatched. Germline CDR1 is SGDLS and CDR2 is YYNGEE. CDR3 sequence (DNA): TGTGCCAGCTCACATACGTCGGACAGGGGGCAATCTGAAGCTTTCTTT. Its translation: CASSHTSDRGQSEAFF.

V gene TRBV13 combines with J gene TRBJ2-3; 9 bases match TRBD1. V trimming: 4 bases; J trimming: 2 bases; junction bases outside the gene matches: 7. CDR3 length equals 16 residues. Per the germline V gene, CDR1 is PRHDT and CDR2 is FYEKMQ (reference sequence). CDR3 in amino acids: CASSSWDRVATDTQYF. The CDR3 coding sequence is TGTGCCAGCAGCTCTTGGGACAGGGTCGCCACAGATACGCAGTATTTT.

This chain links TRBV7-2 with TRBJ2-4; 15 positions match TRBD2. CDR1 is SGHTA, CDR2 FQGNSA, per germline. With 4 bases clipped from V and 8 bases from J, the junction kept 6 bases outside the gene matches. This CDR3 has 16 residues. CDR3 amino acids: CASSSGLAGGQDIQYF. The CDR3 DNA sequence: TGTGCCAGCAGCTCGGGACTAGCGGGGGGCCAGGACATTCAGTACTTC.

For the CDR3, the DNA is TGTGCCAGCAGTACGGGACAGCCAAACACCGGGGAGCTGTTTTTT. Protein product: CASSTGQPNTGELFF. The V gene is TRBV7-2, the J gene TRBJ2-2; 7 bases line up with TRBD1. This CDR3 comprises 15 residues. The V gene end was trimmed by 6 bases and the J gene end by 2 bases; junction bases not matched to a gene: 6. CDR1 is SGHTA, CDR2 FQGNSA, per germline.

The chain is built from TRBV6-1 and TRBJ2-5; TRBD1 matches at 11 bases. With the DNA end fitting TRBJ2-7 better, the J assignment may be wrong. The length of the CDR3 is 16 residues. Germline V gene lookup returns CDR1 MNHNS and CDR2 SASEGT. The chain's CDR3 is CASSETGQGAPYEQYF. The CDR3 nucleotides are TGTGCCAGCAGTGAAACAGGACAGGGGGCTCCCTACGAGCAGTACTTC.

This clone has just a few counts. Additional DNA sequences in this sample encode the identical CDR3. The chain is built from TRBV5-1 and TRBJ2-5; 8 bases are a match to TRBD1. Losses at the gene ends were 0 bases for V and 4 bases for J; bases not matched to a gene: 5. Germline CDR1 is SGHRS and CDR2 is YFSETQ. CDR3 length: 15 amino acids. The CDR3 bases are TGCGCCAGCAGCTTGGCCCCAGGGGGCGCAGAGACCCAGTACTTC. Encoded protein: CASSLAPGGAETQYF.

A word on this clone: One end of the junction is discordant with germline, which a read error may explain. This chain connects TRBV4-3 to TRBJ2-1; D gene ambiguous. CDR3 size: 15 residues. In germline, CDR1 is LGHNA, CDR2 YSLEER. Written as DNA, the CDR3 is TGCGCCAGCAGCCAAGGACAAAAAATAAACAATGAGAAGTTCTTC. Protein product: CASSQGQKINNEKFF.

This clone is a singleton in its sample. The CDR3 bases are TGTGCCACCACCCCAGGGAGGATTAGCACAGATACGCAGTATTTT. Protein product: CATTPGRISTDTQYF. The gene calls are TRBV2 and TRBJ2-3, with D perhaps matching TRBD2 (6 bases). Trimming shortened V by 10 bases and J by 0 bases, and 17 bases separated the two germline ends. Germline CDR1 and CDR2: SNHLY and FYNNEI. The length of the CDR3 is 15 residues.

V and J are TRBV12-5 and TRBJ1-5, with 8 bases aligning to TRBD1. The length of the CDR3 is 15 residues. The germline V gene has CDR1 LGHNT and CDR2 FRNRAP. The V segment lost 5 bases and the J segment 2 bases; nucleotides outside the gene matches: 5. DNA of the CDR3: TGTGCTAGTGGTACCCCGGGACAGGGCAATCAGCCCCAGCATTTT. This sequence encodes CASGTPGQGNQPQHF.

This clone has only a few counts. The chain couples TRBV11-2 to TRBJ1-6, with D possibly being TRBD1 (6 bases). CDR1 and CDR2 (germline): SGHAT, FQNNGV. The CDR3 has 15 amino acids. V was cut by 1 base and J by 10 bases, with 14 bases left in between. The CDR3, as DNA: TGTGCCAGCAGCTTAGCGGGGGGCACGCGGTCACCCCTCCACTTT. The encoded protein is CASSLAGGTRSPLHF.

This chain joins TRBV5-1 and TRBJ1-4; tentatively, D is TRBD1 (5 bases). The V and J ends lost 7 bases and 4 bases respectively, with 14 bases between them. The CDR3 has 14 residues. Per the germline V gene, CDR1 is SGHRS and CDR2 is YFSETQ. This CDR3 is CASGTGGINEKLFF. CDR3 sequence (DNA): TGCGCCAGCGGAACCGGGGGAATTAATGAAAAACTGTTTTTT. Full variable domain (outside the CDR3, taken from reference TRBV5-1 and TRBJ1-4): KAGVTQTPRYLIKTRGQQVTLSCSPISGHRSVSWYQQTPGQGLQFLFEYFSETQRNKGNFPGRFSGRQFSNSRSEMNVSTLELGDSALYLCASGTGGINEKLFFGSGTQLSVL.

This clone was counted only a few times. The rearrangement uses TRBV6-1 and TRBJ2-7, with 10 bases that match TRBD1. Germline V gene lookup returns CDR1 MNHNS and CDR2 SASEGT. This CDR3 comprises 15 residues. V was clipped by 6 bases and J by 2 bases; unmatched bases: 7. The CDR3 sequence is CASSRGQGNAYEQYF. The DNA for the CDR3 is TGTGCCAGCAGCCGGGGACAGGGGAACGCCTACGAGCAGTACTTC.

Only a few counts were recorded for this clone. This chain links TRBV5-1 with TRBJ1-1; possible D gene TRBD1, 6 bases. V lost 0 bases and J 7 bases, leaving 13 bases between the germline ends. Germline lookup yields CDR1 SGHRS and CDR2 YFSETQ. The CDR3 runs 14 residues. The CDR3 DNA follows: TGCGCCAGCAGCTTGGCCGGGACAAGCTATGAAGCTTTCTTT. Its translation: CASSLAGTSYEAFF. Variable domain in full (rest from reference TRBV5-1 and TRBJ1-1): KAGVTQTPRYLIKTRGQQVTLSCSPISGHRSVSWYQQTPGQGLQFLFEYFSETQRNKGNFPGRFSGRQFSNSRSEMNVSTLELGDSALYLCASSLAGTSYEAFFGQGTRLTVV.

The rearrangement joins TRBV5-8 to TRBJ2-1, with TRBD2 matching over 8 bases. From germline, CDR1 is SGHTS and CDR2 YDEGEE. V lost 1 base and J lost 4; bases outside the gene matches: 4. This CDR3 spans 15 amino acids. CDR3 protein: CASSLRRGGYNEQFF. As DNA, the CDR3 is TGTGCCAGCAGCTTGCGACGGGGGGGATACAATGAGCAGTTCTTC.

The V gene is TRBV13, the J gene TRBJ2-1; 8 bases agree with TRBD1. The J segment lost 3 bases and the V segment lost 7 bases, leaving 8 bases of the junction unmatched. Germline CDR1 and CDR2: PRHDT and FYEKMQ (reference sequence). The CDR3 has 15 residues. The CDR3 sequence: CASTYTGQGYNEQFF. DNA of the CDR3: TGTGCCAGCACCTACACTGGACAGGGCTACAATGAGCAGTTCTTC.

The genes are TRBV5-1 and TRBJ2-5; 7 bases line up with TRBD1. The V and J ends lost 4 bases and 2 bases, in that order; junction bases with no gene match: 2. The CDR3 is made up of 13 amino acids. Germline CDR1 and CDR2: SGHRS and YFSETQ. The CDR3 loop is CASSRDSQETQYF. The CDR3, as DNA: TGCGCCAGCAGCCGGGACAGTCAAGAGACCCAGTACTTC.